The source of this TCR beta chain is a study of T cells in Graves' hyperthyroidism and ophthalmopathy. The investigators amplified TCR beta CDR3 regions from RNA transcripts. An initial round of RT-PCR targeting the TCR CDR3 relied on the HTBI primer set. TCRdb re-derived calls from the multiplex PCR reads in MiXCR, one entry per CDR3 protein. The table shows about 350,000 distinct CDR3 sequences, with about 15% occurring only once. Germline CDR1 reads DFQATT; CDR2 reads SNEGSKA (reference sequence). There are 14 residues in the CDR3. With 4 bases clipped from V and 1 base from J, the junction kept 3 bases outside the gene matches. This clonotype showed up many times.

The chain carries TRBV20-1 and TRBJ2-1; 8 bases are a match to TRBD1. Sequenced: blood. The sequence was obtained from a woman in her twenties or thirties with Graves' hyperthyroidism. This chain's CDR3 is CSANRDRSYNEQFF. CDR3 sequence (DNA): TGCAGTGCTAACCGGGACAGGTCCTACAATGAGCAGTTCTTC.